Each of the 18 T cell receptor beta chains below was sequenced from the same sample in a study of read filtering for tumor transcriptome and immune sequencing. This library used around 0.4 ug RNA and molecular barcoded adaptors spanning alpha/delta and beta/gamma chains. One entry per CDR3 protein results from TCRdb running MiXCR on the reads. The sample lists about 48,000 distinct CDR3 sequences; roughly 18% were seen once. The sequencing sample was made of a population of CD138-negative cells sorted from bone marrow. Receptors were obtained from a donor over 35 with multiple myeloma.

As to this clonotype: A junction boundary mismatches the germline segment, possibly from a read error. The J gene is TRBJ2-7, the V gene TRBV4-1, with TRBD1 as a possible D gene (6 bases). The germline gives CDR1 MGHRA, CDR2 YSYEKL. The CDR3 consists of 14 residues. CDR3 protein: CASRSTGRSHELYF. DNA of the CDR3: TGCGCCAGCAGGTCGACAGGTCGTTCCCACGAGCTGTACTTC.

A note on this clonotype: This may be a read error: a much more frequent sequence differs by one nucleotide. The chain joins TRBV20-1 to TRBJ2-3; 7 bases are a match to TRBD2. The CDR3 spans 13 residues. Germline V CDR1 and CDR2: DFQATT, SNEGSKA (reference sequence). With V trimmed by 7 bases and J by 2 bases, 6 bases remained unmatched. Here the CDR3 reads CSGPAGTTDTQYF. Here the CDR3 DNA reads TGCAGTGGACCAGCGGGGACCACAGATACGCAGTATTTT.

This clonotype was seen at least ten times. The V and J genes are TRBV7-2 and TRBJ2-7; D ambiguous. In germline, CDR1 is SGHTA, CDR2 FQGNSA. Trimming shortened V by 4 bases and J by 4 bases, and 14 bases separated the two germline ends. The CDR3 contains 14 residues. In nucleotides, the CDR3 is TGTGCCAGCAGCTGGGTGGCTAACTCATACGAGCAGTACTTC. Its protein is CASSWVANSYEQYF.

This clonotype appeared a few times. The chain has TRBV5-1 and TRBJ1-3; 9 bases are a match to TRBD1. Germline V gene data show CDR1 as SGHRS and CDR2 as YFSETQ. The CDR3 extends over 14 amino acids. Trimming cost V 4 bases and J 6 bases; bases outside gene matches: 5. CDR3 loop: CASSSGDRENTIYF. The CDR3 DNA reads as TGCGCCAGCAGCAGTGGGGACAGGGAAAACACCATATATTTT.

In this sample, this clonotype turned up many times. This sequence joins TRBV19 and TRBJ2-3; possibly TRBD2 for D (5 bases). V lost 6 bases, J lost 6 bases, and 13 bases lay in between. In germline, CDR1 is LNHDA, CDR2 SQIVND (reference sequence). The CDR3 sequence is 13 residues long. As DNA, the CDR3 is TGTGCCAGTAGGGCCGGCGGGTCCGATACGCAGTATTTT. This gives the protein CASRAGGSDTQYF.

This clonotype occurred many times. The rearrangement links TRBV4-1 to TRBJ2-7, with D possibly matching TRBD1 (6 bases). Trimming removed 0 bases at V and 5 bases at J, with 14 bases between. The CDR3 spans 15 residues. Germline lookup yields CDR1 MGHRA and CDR2 YSYEKL. The CDR3 spells CASSQDPPGAHEQYF. CDR3 nucleotides: TGCGCCAGCAGCCAAGATCCCCCAGGGGCCCACGAGCAGTACTTC.

Note on this clonotype: One junction end disagrees with the germline gene, perhaps due to a read error. The chain is built from TRBV2 and TRBJ1-1; D remains unclear. Germline-derived CDR1 and CDR2 are SNHLY and FYNNEI. The CDR3 has 13 residues. The CDR3 region is CASTRISNAEGFF. As DNA, the CDR3 is TGTGCCAGCACCCGGATATCGAACGCTGAAGGTTTCTTT.

This clonotype was seen ten or more times. The chain is built from TRBV29-1 and TRBJ2-2; no clear D gene. Germline CDR1 reads SQVTM; CDR2 reads ANQGSEA. The ends were cut back, 3 bases at V and 6 bases at J, with 11 bases in the middle. The CDR3 runs 13 residues. The CDR3 DNA reads TGCAGCGTTGACCCCGGTAGGGCCGGGGAGCTGTTTTTT. This codes for CSVDPGRAGELFF.

Of note for this clonotype: This sequence may be a read error, since a much larger clone differs from it by one base. This CDR3 is missing its conserved last phenylalanine or tryptophan, likely due to a read error. The chain is built from TRBV2 and TRBJ2-5; D is unclear. Germline CDR1 SNHLY, CDR2 FYNNEI. V dropped 3 bases and J dropped 5 bases, with 7 bases sitting between them. The CDR3 consists of 12 residues. The CDR3 DNA follows: TGTGCCAGCAGTGATCTTGTTGAGACCCAGTACTCC. Translated: CASSDLVETQYS.

This clonotype was detected ten times or more. The chain employs TRBV7-9 and TRBJ1-1, with D maybe TRBD1 (6 bases). V lost 5 bases and J lost 1, with 11 bases in between. Germline loops: CDR1 SEHNR, CDR2 FQNEAQ (reference sequence). This CDR3 spans 14 amino acids. Here the CDR3 DNA reads TGTGCCAGCAGCCCAGACAGGACGAACACTGAAGCTTTCTTT. Its protein is CASSPDRTNTEAFF.

This clonotype came up many times. This chain uses TRBV4-2 with TRBJ2-2; 9 bases agree with TRBD1. This CDR3 is 15 amino acids long. V gave up 2 bases and J gave up 5 bases; unmatched junction bases: 3. Germline assignment: CDR1 LGHNA and CDR2 YNFKEQ. CDR3 nucleotides: TGTGCCAGCAGCCAAAGGGACAGGGAAACCGGGGAGCTGTTTTTT. Translating it yields CASSQRDRETGELFF.

This clonotype showed up just a few times. It may be a read error: a sequence one base away is much more abundant. This chain links TRBV6-5 with TRBJ2-7; no reliable D call. Germline V gene sequence: CDR1 MNHEY, CDR2 SVGAGI. This CDR3 contains 12 residues. V lost 4 bases, J lost 7 bases, and 11 bases lay in between. The DNA of the CDR3 is TGTGCCAGCAGTTCCTCTATATTGGAGCAGTACTTC. Protein sequence: CASSSSILEQYF.

This clonotype was observed many times. The V and J genes are TRBV4-3 and TRBJ1-1; a possible D gene is TRBD1 (5 bases). Trimming removed 0 bases at V and 5 bases at J, with 25 bases between. The CDR3 totals 19 residues. Germline lookup yields CDR1 LGHNA and CDR2 YSLEER. The chain's CDR3 is CASSQDPGGGTTRRTEAFF. In nucleotides, the CDR3 is TGCGCCAGCAGCCAAGATCCGGGGGGAGGCACCACCCGAAGGACTGAAGCTTTCTTT.

V and J are TRBV30 and TRBJ2-3; 7 bases match TRBD2. CDR1 and CDR2 from the germline V gene are GTSNPN and SVGIG (reference sequence). The CDR3 has 15 residues. V lost 0 bases to trimming and J lost 2 bases; unmatched junction nucleotides: 5. The CDR3 region is CAWSVRAGYTDTQYF. CDR3 coding DNA: TGTGCCTGGAGTGTACGAGCGGGGTACACAGATACGCAGTATTTT.

Many counts were recorded for this clonotype. The genes are TRBV27 and TRBJ1-6; D uncertain. The V gene lost 7 bases and the J gene lost 7 bases, with 14 bases spanning the gap. The CDR3 totals 14 residues. CDR1 is MNHEY, CDR2 SMNVEV, per germline (reference sequence). CDR3 coding DNA: TGTGCCAGCACTTCGGGATCCCCAAATTCACCCCTCCACTTT. This codes for CASTSGSPNSPLHF.

The V gene is TRBV30, the J gene TRBJ2-7; 7 nucleotides match TRBD2. The ends lost 0 bases at V and 5 bases at J; junction bases unmatched: 7. This CDR3 spans 14 amino acids. Germline-derived CDR1 and CDR2 are GTSNPN and SVGIG (reference sequence). CDR3 sequence (DNA): TGTGCCTGGAGTGTATGGGAGGGAATCAACGAGCAGTACTTC. As protein: CAWSVWEGINEQYF.

This clonotype was observed many times. The gene calls are TRBV6-2 or TRBV6-3 and TRBJ1-1; weak D call: TRBD1 (5 bases). The CDR3 has 15 residues. Per germline, CDR1 MNHEY and CDR2 SVGEGT. Trimming pared 6 bases from V and 6 bases from J, leaving 20 bases between. CDR3: CASSPLDNLGPEAFF. Here the CDR3 DNA reads TGTGCCAGCAGCCCGCTGGACAACCTGGGACCTGAAGCTTTCTTT.

This clonotype was counted at least ten times. The rearrangement uses TRBV19 and TRBJ2-2; unclear D gene. Trimming stripped 6 bases from V and 5 bases from J, with 19 bases between. Looked up from germline, CDR1 is LNHDA and CDR2 is SQIVND (reference sequence). The CDR3 is made up of 16 amino acids. The CDR3 DNA follows: TGTGCCAGTAGAGACGCAGCCCAAACAACTACCGGGGAGCTGTTTTTT. Translated: CASRDAAQTTTGELFF.